The source of this T cell receptor (beta chain) is a study of blood T cell repertoires in COVID-19. Overall study: Acute-phase and convalescent COVID-19 samples originated in the United States, Italy and Spain. T cells, B-cell-depleted T cells, or PBMCs supplied cDNA or gDNA.

The CDR3 is 14 amino acids. V shed 4 bases and J 0 bases; nucleotides not matched to a gene: 3. Germline CDR1 reads SGDLS; CDR2 reads YYNGEE. Seattle participants joined during active infection and were tracked over time. In the original analysis: Amplified reference gene primers provided the basis for estimating nucleated cell counts. Repertoires were generated with immunoSEQ multiplex PCR, while TCRdb's copy carries only in-frame clones and drops some. V and J calls and clone size are given by that table; D and trimming were obtained from the DNA. The table records approximately 300,000 clones, 88% of them present only once.

The clonotype was recovered from a woman aged 25-40 years with COVID-19, enrolled during active disease. The material sequenced was peripheral blood. This chain joins TRBV9 and TRBJ1-2; 7 bases fit TRBD1. CDR3 in DNA: TGTGCCAGCAGCATGGGGACAGCTAACTATGGCTACACCTTC. It is translated as CASSMGTANYGYTF. Full variable domain (remainder filled in from reference TRBV9 and TRBJ1-2): DSGVTQTPKHLITATGQRVTLRCSPRSGDLSVYWYQQSLDQGLQFLIQYYNGEERAKGNILERFSAQQFPDLHSELNLSSLELGDSALYFCASSMGTANYGYTFGSGTRLTVV.